This record covers a single TCR beta chain. The antigen remains undetermined. This sample is drawn from a study of radiation and T cells in renal cell carcinoma. Whole-study results and caveats: Without pretreatment biopsies, baseline tumor clonotype presence was undetermined. Top tumor clonotypes rose in blood 2 weeks post-radiation, then contracted.

The data were produced by immunoSEQ multiplex PCR, yet TCRdb's version contains in-frame clones alone and is incomplete. The repertoire holds under 100,000 clones, with about 85% as singletons. Germline V gene data show CDR1 as SGHNT and CDR2 as YYREEE (reference sequence). V dropped 1 base and J dropped 7 bases, with 9 bases sitting between them. The CDR3 has 14 amino acids. Time point here: blood 4 weeks post-SBRT, at nephrectomy. Stated treatment: 15 Gy SBRT to primary tumor, nephrectomy 4 weeks later. Nephrectomy followed 15 Gy stereotactic body radiation by 4 weeks. V gene TRBV5-4 combines with J gene TRBJ2-6; D remains unclear. Sequenced here: blood, sampled from a patient whose treatment included radiotherapy and nephrectomy. This TCR was sampled from a man in his fifties or sixties with renal cell carcinoma. DNA of the CDR3: TGTGCCAGCAGCTTGTCCAAGAAAGCCAACGTCCTGACTTTC. This sequence encodes CASSLSKKANVLTF.